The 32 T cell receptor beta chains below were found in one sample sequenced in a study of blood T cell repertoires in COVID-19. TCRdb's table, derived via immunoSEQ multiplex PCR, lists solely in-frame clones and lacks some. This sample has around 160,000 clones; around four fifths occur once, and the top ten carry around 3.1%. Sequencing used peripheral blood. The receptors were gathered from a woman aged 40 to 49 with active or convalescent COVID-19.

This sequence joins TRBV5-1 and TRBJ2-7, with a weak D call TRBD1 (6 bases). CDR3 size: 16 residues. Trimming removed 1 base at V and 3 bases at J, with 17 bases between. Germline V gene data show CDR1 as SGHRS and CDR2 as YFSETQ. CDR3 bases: TGCGCCAGCAGCTTGACAGGGAACAGCTGGGACTACGAGCAGTACTTC. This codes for CASSLTGNSWDYEQYF.

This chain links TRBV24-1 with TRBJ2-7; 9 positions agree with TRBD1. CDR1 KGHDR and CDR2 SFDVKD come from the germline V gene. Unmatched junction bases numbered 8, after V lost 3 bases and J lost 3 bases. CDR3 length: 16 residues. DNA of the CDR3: TGTGCCACCAGTGATGCGACCGGGACAGGGCTCTACGAGCAGTACTTC. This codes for CATSDATGTGLYEQYF.

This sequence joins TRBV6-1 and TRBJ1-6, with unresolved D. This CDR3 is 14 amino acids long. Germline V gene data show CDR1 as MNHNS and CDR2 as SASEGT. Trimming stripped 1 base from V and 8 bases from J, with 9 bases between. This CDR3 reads CASSEVGPHSPLHF. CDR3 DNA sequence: TGTGCCAGCAGTGAAGTGGGCCCTCATTCACCCCTCCACTTT.

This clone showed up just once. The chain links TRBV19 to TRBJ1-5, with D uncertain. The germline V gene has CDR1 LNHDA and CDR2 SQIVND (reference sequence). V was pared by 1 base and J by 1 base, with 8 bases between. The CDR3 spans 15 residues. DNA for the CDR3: TGTGCCAGTAGTATAGGAGCATACAGCAATCAGCCCCAGCATTTT. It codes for CASSIGAYSNQPQHF.

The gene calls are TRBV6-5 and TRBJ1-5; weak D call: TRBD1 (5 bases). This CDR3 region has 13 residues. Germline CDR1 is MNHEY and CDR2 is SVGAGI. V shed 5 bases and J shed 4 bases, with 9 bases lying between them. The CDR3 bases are TGTGCCAGCAGTCCAGGGTGGAATCAGCCCCAGCATTTT. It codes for CASSPGWNQPQHF.

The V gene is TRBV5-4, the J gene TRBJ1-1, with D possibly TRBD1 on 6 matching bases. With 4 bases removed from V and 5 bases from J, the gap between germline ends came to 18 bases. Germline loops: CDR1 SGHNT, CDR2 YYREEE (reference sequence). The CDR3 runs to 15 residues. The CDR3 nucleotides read TGTGCCAGCAGCCGCAATACAGGGTGGGGAACTGAAGCTTTCTTT. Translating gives CASSRNTGWGTEAFF.

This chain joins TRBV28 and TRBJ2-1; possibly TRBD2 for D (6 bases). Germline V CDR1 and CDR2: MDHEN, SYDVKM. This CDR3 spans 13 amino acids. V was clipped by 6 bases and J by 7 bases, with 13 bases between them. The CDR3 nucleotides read TGTGCCAGCAGGGACACTCGGGGGAATGAGCAGTTCTTC. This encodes CASRDTRGNEQFF.

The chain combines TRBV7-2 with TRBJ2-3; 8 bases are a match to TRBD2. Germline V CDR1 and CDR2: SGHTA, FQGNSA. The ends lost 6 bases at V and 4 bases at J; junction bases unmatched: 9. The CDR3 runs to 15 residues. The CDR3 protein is CASSLIRGGSDTQYF. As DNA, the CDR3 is TGTGCCAGCAGTTTAATCCGGGGGGGATCAGATACGCAGTATTTT.

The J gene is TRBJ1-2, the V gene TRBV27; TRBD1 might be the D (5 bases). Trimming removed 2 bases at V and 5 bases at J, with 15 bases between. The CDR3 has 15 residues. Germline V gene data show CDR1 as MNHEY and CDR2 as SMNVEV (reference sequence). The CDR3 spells CASSLAPGTTYGYTF. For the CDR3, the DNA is TGTGCCAGCAGTTTAGCCCCCGGGACTACTTATGGCTACACCTTC.

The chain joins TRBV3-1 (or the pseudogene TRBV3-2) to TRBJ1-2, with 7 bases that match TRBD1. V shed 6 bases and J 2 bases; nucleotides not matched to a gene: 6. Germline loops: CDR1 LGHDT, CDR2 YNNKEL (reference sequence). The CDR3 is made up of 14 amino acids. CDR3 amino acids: CASSRLGGNYGYTF. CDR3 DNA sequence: TGTGCCAGCAGTCGGCTAGGGGGCAACTATGGCTACACCTTC.

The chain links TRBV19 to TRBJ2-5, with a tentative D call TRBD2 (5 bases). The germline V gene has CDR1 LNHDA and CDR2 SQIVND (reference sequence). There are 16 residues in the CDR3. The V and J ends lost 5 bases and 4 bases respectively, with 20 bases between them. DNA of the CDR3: TGTGCCAGTAGTCAAATGACGGGGATGAGGATAGAGACCCAGTACTTC. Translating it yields CASSQMTGMRIETQYF.

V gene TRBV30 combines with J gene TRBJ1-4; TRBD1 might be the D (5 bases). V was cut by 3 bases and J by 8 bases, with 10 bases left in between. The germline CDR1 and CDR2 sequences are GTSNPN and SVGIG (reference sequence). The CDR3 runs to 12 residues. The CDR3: CAWSGREEKLFF. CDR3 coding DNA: TGTGCCTGGAGCGGCAGGGAAGAAAAACTGTTTTTT.

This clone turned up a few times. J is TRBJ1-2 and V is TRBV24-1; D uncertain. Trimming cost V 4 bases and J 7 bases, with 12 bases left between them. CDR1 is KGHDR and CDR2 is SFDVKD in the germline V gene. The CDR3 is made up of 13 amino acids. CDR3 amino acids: CATSENDLTGYTF. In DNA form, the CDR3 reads TGTGCCACCAGTGAAAACGACTTGACTGGCTACACCTTC.

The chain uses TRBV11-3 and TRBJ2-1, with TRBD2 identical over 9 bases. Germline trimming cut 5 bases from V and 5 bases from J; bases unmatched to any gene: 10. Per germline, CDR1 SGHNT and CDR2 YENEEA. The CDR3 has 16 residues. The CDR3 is CASSRGAGGGDNEQFF. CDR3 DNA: TGTGCCAGCAGCCGTGGAGCGGGGGGCGGAGACAATGAGCAGTTCTTC. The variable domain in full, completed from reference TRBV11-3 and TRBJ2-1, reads EAGVVQSPRYKIIEKKQPVAFWCNPISGHNTLYWYLQNLGQGPELLIRYENEEAVDDSQLPKDRFSAERLKGVDSTLKIQPAELGDSAVYLCASSRGAGGGDNEQFFGPGTRLTVL.

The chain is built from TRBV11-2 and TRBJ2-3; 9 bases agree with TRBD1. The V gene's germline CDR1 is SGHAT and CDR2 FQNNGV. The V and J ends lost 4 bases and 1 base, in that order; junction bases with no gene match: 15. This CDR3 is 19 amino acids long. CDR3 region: CASSYSGTGISLGTDTQYF. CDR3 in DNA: TGTGCCAGCAGCTACTCCGGGACAGGGATTAGTTTGGGCACAGATACGCAGTATTTT.

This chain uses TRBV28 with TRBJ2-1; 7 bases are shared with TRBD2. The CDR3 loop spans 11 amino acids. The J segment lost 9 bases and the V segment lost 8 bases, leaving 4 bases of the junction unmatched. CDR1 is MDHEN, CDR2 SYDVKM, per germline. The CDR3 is CASSPGGEQFF. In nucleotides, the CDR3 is TGTGCCAGCTCCCCGGGGGGTGAGCAGTTCTTC.

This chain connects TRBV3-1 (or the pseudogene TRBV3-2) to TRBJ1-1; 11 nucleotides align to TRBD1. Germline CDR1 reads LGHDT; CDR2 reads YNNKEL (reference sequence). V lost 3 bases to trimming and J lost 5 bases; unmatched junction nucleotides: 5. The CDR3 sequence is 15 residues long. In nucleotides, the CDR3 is TGTGCCAGCAGCCATTATGGGACAGGGGGAACTGAAGCTTTCTTT. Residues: CASSHYGTGGTEAFF.

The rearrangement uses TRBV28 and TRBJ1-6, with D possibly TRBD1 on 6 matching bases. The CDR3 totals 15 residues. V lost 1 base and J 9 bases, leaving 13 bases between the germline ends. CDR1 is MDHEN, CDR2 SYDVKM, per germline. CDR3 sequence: CASSLSQGQVSPLHF. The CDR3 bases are TGTGCCAGCAGTTTATCACAGGGCCAAGTTTCACCCCTCCACTTT.

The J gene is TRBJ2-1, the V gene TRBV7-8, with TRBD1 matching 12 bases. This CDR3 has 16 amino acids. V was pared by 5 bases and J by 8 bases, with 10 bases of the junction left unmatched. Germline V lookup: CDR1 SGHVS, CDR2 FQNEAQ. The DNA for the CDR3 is TGTGCCAGCAGCGGCCCCGGGACAGGGGGCGGGGATGAGCAGTTCTTC. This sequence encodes CASSGPGTGGGDEQFF.

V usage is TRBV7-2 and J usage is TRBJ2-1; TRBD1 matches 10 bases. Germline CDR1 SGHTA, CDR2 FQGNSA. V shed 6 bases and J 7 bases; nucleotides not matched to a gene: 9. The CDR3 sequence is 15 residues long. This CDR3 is CASSRVKGQGNEQFF. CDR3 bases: TGTGCCAGCAGTCGTGTAAAGGGACAGGGGAATGAGCAGTTCTTC.

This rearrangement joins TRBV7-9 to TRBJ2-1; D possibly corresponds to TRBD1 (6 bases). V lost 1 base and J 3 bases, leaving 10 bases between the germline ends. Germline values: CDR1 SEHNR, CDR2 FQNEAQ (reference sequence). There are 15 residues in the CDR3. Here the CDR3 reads CASSLGGGDYNEQFF. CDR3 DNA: TGTGCCAGCAGCTTAGGAGGGGGTGACTACAATGAGCAGTTCTTC.

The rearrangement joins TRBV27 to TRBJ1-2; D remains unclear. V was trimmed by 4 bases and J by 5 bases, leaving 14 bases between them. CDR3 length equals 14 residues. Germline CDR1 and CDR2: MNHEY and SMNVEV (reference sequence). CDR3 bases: TGTGCCAGCAGTTCCTGGGCAGAAGATTATGGCTACACCTTC. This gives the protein CASSSWAEDYGYTF.

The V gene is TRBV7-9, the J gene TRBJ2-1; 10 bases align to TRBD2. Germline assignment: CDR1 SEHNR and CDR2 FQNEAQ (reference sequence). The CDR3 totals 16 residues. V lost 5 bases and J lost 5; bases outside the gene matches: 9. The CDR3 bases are TGTGCCAGCAGCCCAGTAGCGGGAGGTCCTGACAATGAGCAGTTCTTC. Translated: CASSPVAGGPDNEQFF.

CDR3 loop: CASSLVHISYEQYF. The CDR3 coding sequence is TGTGCCAGCAGCTTGGTACACATCTCCTACGAGCAGTACTTC. This chain links TRBV5-6 with TRBJ2-7, with D uncertain. Germline V gene lookup returns CDR1 SGHDT and CDR2 YYEEEE. V lost 0 bases and J 0 bases, leaving 7 bases between the germline ends. The CDR3 length is 14 residues.

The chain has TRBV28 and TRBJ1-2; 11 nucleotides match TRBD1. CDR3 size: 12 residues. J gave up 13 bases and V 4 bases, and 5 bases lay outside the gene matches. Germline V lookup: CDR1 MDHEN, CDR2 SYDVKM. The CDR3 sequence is CASSWTGGGPTF. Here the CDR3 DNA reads TGTGCCAGCAGTTGGACAGGGGGCGGCCCCACCTTC.

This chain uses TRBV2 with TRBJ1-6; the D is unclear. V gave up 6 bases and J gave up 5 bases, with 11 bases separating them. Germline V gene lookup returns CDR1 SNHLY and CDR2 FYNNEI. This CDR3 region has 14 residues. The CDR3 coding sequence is TGTGCCAGCAGGGTCGAGGGTCATAATTCACCCCTCCACTTT. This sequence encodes CASRVEGHNSPLHF.

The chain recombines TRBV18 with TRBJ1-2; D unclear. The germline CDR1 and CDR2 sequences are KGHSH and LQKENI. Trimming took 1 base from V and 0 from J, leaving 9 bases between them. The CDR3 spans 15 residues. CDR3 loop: CASSPRSDPNYGYTF. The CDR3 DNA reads TGTGCCAGCTCACCACGATCAGATCCTAACTATGGCTACACCTTC.

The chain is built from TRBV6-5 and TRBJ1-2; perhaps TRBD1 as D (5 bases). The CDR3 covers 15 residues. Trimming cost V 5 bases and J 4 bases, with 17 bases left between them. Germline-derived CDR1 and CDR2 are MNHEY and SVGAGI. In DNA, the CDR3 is TGTGCCAGCAGTCTCGGAGGGGCGAAGAGCTATGGCTACACCTTC. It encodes CASSLGGAKSYGYTF.

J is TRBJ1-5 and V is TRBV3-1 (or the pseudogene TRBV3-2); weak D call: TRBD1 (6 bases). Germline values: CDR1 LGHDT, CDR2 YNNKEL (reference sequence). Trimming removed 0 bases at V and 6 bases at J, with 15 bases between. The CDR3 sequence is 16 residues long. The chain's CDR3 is CASSQDQGTGCQPQHF. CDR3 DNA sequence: TGTGCCAGCAGCCAAGATCAGGGAACAGGGTGTCAGCCCCAGCATTTT.

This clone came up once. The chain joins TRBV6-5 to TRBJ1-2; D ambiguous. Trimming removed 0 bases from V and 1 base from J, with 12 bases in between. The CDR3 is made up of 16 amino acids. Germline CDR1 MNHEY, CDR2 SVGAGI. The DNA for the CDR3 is TGTGCCAGCAGTTACTCGACCCGCGGAGTTAACTATGGCTACACCTTC. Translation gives CASSYSTRGVNYGYTF.

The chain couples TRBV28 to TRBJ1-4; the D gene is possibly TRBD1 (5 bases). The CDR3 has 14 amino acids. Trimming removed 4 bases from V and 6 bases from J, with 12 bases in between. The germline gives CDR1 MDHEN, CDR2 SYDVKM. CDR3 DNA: TGTGCCAGCAGTTACCCAGGGTCTGATGAAAAACTGTTTTTT. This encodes CASSYPGSDEKLFF.

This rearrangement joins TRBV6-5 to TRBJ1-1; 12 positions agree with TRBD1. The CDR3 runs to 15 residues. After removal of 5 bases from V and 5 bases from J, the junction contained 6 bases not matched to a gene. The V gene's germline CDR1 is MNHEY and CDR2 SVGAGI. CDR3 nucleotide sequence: TGTGCCAGCAGTCCGGGACAGGGGGCCATAACTGAAGCTTTCTTT. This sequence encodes CASSPGQGAITEAFF.